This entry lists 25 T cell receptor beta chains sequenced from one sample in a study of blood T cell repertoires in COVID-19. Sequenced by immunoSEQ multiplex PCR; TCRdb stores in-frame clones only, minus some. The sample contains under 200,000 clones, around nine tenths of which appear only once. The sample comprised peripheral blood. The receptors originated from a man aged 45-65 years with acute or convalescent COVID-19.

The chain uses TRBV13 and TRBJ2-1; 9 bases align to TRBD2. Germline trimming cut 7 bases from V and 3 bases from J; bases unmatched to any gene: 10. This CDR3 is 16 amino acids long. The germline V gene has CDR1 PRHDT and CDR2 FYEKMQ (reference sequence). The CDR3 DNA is TGTGCCAGCAAAACGTGGCTAGCGGGATTCTACAATGAGCAGTTCTTC. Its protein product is CASKTWLAGFYNEQFF. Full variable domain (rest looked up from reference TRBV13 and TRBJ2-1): AAGVIQSPRHLIKEKRETATLKCYPIPRHDTVYWYQQGPGQDPQFLISFYEKMQSDKGSIPDRFSAQQFSDYHSELNMSSLELGDSALYFCASKTWLAGFYNEQFFGPGTRLTVL.

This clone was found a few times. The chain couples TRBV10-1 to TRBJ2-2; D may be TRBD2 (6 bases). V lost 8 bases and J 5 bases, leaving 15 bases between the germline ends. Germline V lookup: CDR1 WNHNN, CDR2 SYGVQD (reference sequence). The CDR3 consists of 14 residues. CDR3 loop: CASASGEGTGELFF. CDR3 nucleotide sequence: TGCGCCAGCGCGTCGGGAGAGGGAACCGGGGAGCTGTTTTTT.

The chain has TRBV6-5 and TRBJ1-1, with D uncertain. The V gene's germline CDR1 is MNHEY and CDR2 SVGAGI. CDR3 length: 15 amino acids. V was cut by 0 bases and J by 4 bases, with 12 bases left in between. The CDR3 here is CASSYSYSGGTEAFF. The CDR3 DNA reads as TGTGCCAGCAGTTACTCTTATTCGGGTGGCACTGAAGCTTTCTTT.

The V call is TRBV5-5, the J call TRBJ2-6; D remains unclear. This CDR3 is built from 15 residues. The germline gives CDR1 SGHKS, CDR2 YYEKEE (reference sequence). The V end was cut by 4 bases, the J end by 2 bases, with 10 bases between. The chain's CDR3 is CASSQVTPGANVLTF. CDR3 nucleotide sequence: TGTGCCAGCAGCCAGGTTACTCCTGGGGCCAACGTCCTGACTTTC.

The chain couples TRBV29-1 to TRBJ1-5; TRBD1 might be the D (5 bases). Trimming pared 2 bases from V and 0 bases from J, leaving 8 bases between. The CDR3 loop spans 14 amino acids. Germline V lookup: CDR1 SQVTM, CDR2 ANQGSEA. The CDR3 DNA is TGCAGCGTTGAACGCAGGGATAGCAATCAGCCCCAGCATTTT. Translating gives CSVERRDSNQPQHF.

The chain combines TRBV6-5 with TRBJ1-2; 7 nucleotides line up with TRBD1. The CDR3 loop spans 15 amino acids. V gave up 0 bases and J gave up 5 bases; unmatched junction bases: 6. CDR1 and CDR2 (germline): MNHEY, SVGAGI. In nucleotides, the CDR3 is TGTGCCAGCAGTTACTCCGGACAGGTTAAATATGGCTACACCTTC. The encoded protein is CASSYSGQVKYGYTF.

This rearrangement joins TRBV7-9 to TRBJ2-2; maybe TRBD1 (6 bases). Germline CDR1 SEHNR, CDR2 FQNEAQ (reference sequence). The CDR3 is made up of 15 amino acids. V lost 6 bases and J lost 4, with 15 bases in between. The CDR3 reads CASRPGELSTGELFF. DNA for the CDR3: TGTGCCAGCAGGCCAGGGGAGCTCTCCACCGGGGAGCTGTTTTTT.

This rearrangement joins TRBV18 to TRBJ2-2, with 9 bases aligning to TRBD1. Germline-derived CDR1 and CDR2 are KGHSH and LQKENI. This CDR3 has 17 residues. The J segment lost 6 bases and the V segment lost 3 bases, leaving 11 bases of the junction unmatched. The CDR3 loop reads CASSPGTGKGSAGELFF. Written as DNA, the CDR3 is TGTGCCAGCTCACCCGGGACAGGGAAGGGATCAGCCGGGGAGCTGTTTTTT.

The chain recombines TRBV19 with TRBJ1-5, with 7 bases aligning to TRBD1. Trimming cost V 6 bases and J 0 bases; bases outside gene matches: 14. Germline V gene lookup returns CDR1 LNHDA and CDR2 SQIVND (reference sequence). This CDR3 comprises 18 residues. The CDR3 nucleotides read TGTGCCAGTAGCTTCCCAGGGGGGCCCTATTATAGCAATCAGCCCCAGCATTTT. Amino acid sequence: CASSFPGGPYYSNQPQHF. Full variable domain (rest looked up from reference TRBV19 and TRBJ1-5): DGGITQSPKYLFRKEGQNVTLSCEQNLNHDAMYWYRQDPGQGLRLIYYSQIVNDFQKGDIAEGYSVSREKKESFPLTVTSAQKNPTAFYLCASSFPGGPYYSNQPQHFGDGTRLSIL.

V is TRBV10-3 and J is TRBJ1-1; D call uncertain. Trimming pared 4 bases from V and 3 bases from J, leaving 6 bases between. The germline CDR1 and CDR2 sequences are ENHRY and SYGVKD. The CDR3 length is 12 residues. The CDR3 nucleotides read TGTGCCATCAGTGTAGGAGACACTGAAGCTTTCTTT. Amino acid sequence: CAISVGDTEAFF.

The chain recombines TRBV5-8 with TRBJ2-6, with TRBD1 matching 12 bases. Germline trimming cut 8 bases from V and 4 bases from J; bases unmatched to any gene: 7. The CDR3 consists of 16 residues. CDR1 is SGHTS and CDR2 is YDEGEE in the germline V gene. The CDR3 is CASTPGQGAGANVLTF. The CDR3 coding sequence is TGTGCCAGTACGCCGGGACAGGGGGCGGGGGCCAACGTCCTGACTTTC.

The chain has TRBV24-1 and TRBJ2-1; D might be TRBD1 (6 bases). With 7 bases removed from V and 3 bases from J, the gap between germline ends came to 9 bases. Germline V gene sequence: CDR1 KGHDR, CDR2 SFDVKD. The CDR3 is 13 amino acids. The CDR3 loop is CATRDSGYNEQFF. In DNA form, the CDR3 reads TGTGCCACCAGGGACAGCGGCTACAATGAGCAGTTCTTC.

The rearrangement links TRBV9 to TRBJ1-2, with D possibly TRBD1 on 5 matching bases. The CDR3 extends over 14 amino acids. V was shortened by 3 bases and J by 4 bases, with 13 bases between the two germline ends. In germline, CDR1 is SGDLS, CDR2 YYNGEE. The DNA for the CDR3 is TGTGCCAGCAGCGGACCGGGACTGTTCTATGGCTACACCTTC. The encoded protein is CASSGPGLFYGYTF.

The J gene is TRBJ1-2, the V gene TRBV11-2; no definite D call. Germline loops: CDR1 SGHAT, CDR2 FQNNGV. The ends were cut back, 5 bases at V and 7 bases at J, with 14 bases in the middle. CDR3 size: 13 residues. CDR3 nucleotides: TGTGCCAGCAGCGCTAGGAATCTGCGTGGCTACACCTTC. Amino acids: CASSARNLRGYTF.

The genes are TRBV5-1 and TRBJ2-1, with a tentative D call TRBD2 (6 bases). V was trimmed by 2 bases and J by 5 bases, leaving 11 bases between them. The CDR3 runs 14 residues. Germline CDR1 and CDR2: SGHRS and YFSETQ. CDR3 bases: TGCGCCAGCAGCTTCCCGGGACTTAACAATGAGCAGTTCTTC. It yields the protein CASSFPGLNNEQFF.

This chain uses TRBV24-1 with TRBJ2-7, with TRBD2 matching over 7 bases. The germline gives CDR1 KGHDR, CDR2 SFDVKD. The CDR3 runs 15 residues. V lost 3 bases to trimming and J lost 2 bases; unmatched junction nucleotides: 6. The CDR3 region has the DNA TGTGCCACCAGTGATAGCGGGACCAACCCCTACGAGCAGTACTTC. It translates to CATSDSGTNPYEQYF.

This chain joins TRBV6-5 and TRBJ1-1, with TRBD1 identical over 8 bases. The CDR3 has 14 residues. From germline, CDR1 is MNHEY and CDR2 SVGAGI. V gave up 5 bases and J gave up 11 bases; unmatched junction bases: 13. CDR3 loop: CASSQTGDVPKAFF. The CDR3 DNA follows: TGTGCCAGCAGTCAGACAGGGGACGTCCCAAAGGCTTTCTTT.

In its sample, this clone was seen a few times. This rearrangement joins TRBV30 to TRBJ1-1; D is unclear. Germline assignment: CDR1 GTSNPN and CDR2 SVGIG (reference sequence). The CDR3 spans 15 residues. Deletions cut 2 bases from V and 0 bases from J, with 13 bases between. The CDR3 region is CAWSNGFILNTEAFF. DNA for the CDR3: TGTGCCTGGAGTAACGGGTTTATTCTGAACACTGAAGCTTTCTTT.

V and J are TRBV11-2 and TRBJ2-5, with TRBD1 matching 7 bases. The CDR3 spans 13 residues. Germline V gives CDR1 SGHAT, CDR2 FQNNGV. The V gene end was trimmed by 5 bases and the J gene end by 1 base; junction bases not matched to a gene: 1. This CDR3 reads CASSGTAQETQYF. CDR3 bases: TGTGCCAGCAGCGGGACAGCCCAAGAGACCCAGTACTTC.

Here the CDR3 DNA reads TGTGCCAGCTCACCACGGGGACAGGCCTCCTACAATGAGCAGTTCTTC. It is translated as CASSPRGQASYNEQFF. The chain has TRBV18 and TRBJ2-1, with 8 bases identical to TRBD1. The CDR3 length is 16 residues. Germline CDR1 and CDR2: KGHSH and LQKENI. J gave up 0 bases and V 1 base, and 2 bases lay outside the gene matches.

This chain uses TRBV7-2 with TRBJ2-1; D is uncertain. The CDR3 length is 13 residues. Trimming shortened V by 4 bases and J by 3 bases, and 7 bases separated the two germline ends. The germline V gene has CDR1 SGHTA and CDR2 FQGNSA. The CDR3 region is CASSSPNYNEQFF. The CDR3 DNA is TGTGCCAGCAGCTCTCCTAACTACAATGAGCAGTTCTTC.

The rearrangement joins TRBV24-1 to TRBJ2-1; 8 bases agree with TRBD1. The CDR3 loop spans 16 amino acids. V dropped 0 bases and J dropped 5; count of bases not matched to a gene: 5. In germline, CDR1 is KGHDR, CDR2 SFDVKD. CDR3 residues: CATSDLNRGVDNEQFF. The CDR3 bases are TGTGCCACCAGTGATTTGAACAGGGGGGTGGACAATGAGCAGTTCTTC.

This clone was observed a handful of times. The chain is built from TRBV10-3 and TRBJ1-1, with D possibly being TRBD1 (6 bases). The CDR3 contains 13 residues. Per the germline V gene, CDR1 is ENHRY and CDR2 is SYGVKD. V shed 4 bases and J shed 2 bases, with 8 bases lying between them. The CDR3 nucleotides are TGTGCCATCAGTGGGGGACAAAACACTGAAGCTTTCTTT. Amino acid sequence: CAISGGQNTEAFF.

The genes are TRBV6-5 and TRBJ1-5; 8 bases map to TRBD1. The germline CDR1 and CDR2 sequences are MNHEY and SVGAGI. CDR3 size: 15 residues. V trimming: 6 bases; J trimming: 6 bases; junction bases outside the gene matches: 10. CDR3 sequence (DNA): TGTGCCAGCAGCTCGGACAGGGTACTACGTCAGCCCCAGCATTTT. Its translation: CASSSDRVLRQPQHF.

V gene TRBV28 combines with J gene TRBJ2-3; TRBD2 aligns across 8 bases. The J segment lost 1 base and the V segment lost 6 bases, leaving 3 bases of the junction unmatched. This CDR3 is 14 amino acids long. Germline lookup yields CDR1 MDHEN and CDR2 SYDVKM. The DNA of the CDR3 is TGTGCCAGCAGCCGCGGGAGGCGCACAGATACGCAGTATTTT. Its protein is CASSRGRRTDTQYF.